This T cell receptor beta chain was identified during a study of technical replicates of blood from four donors. The method was immunoSEQ multiplex PCR; TCRdb's version includes in-frame clones alone and lacks a portion of them. There are around 100,000 clones in the sample; roughly 96% occur only once, and about 0.35% lies in the top ten. J was trimmed by 8 bases and V by 5 bases; bases with no gene match: 6. The CDR3 extends over 12 amino acids. Germline CDR1 is SQVTM and CDR2 is ANQGSEA. This clone was recorded only once. The chain uses TRBV29-1 and TRBJ1-2; 9 bases map to TRBD1. Sequenced input: T cells isolated from PBMCs. This clonotype was obtained from a human donor in good health. CDR3 in amino acids: CSVTDRGDGYTF. In nucleotides, the CDR3 is TGCAGCGTTACAGACAGGGGGGACGGCTACACCTTC.